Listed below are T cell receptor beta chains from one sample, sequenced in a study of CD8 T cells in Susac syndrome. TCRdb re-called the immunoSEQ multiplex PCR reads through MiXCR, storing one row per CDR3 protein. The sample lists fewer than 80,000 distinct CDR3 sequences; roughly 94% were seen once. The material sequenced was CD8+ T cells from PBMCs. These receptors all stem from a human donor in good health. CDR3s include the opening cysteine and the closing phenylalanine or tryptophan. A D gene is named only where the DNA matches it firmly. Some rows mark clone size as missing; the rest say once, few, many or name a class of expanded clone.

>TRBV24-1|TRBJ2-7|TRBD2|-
TGTGCCACCAGTACGGGGGGGTACGAGCAGTACTTC
CATSTGGYEQYF
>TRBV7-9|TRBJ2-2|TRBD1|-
TGTGCCAGCAGACAGGGGATGGCCGGGGAGCTGTTTTTT
CASRQGMAGELFF
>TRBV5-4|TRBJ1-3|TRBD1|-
TGTGCCAGCTCCGACCACCCGGGACAGTGGGGTAGTGAATCTGGAAACACCATATATTTT
CASSDHPGQWGSESGNTIYF
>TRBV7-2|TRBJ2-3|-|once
TGTGCCAGCAGCAACGTAGGAGATACGCAGTATTTT
CASSNVGDTQYF
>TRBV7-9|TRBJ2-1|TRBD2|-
TGTGCCAGCAGCGCGGGGGGGCAATACAATGAGCAGTTCTTC
CASSAGGQYNEQFF
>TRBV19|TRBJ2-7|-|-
TGTGCCAGTAGCTCCCCAGGGGTCGAGCAGTACTTC
CASSSPGVEQYF
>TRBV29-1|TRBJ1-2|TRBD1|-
TGCAGCGTTCGGACAGGCAACTATGGCTACACCTTC
CSVRTGNYGYTF
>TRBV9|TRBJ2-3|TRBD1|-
TGTGCCAGCAGCGTACAGGGGGCCACCACAGATACGCAGTATTTT
CASSVQGATTDTQYF
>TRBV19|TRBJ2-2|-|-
TGTGCCAGTAGCCTCGCCCCCGGGGAGCTGTTTTTT
CASSLAPGELFF
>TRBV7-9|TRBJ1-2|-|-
TGTGCCAGCAGCTTAGTAGGGCGGGTTGACTATGGCTACACCTTC
CASSLVGRVDYGYTF
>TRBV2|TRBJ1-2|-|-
TGTGCCAGCAGAACACTGACCGATAACTATGGCTACACCTTC
CASRTLTDNYGYTF
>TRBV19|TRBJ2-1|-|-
TGTGCCAGTAGTATGGAAACGCCCTACAATGAGCAGTTCTTC
CASSMETPYNEQFF
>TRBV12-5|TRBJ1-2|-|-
TGTGCTAGTGGTTTGGGCGGGACCGGCTATGGCTACACCTTC
CASGLGGTGYGYTF
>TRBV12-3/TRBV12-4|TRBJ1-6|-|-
TGTGCCAGCAGTCCGGGACCGAGCCAACTGGCCCTCCACTTT
CASSPGPSQLALHF
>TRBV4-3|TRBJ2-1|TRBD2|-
TGCGCCAGCAGCCAAGAGGCGGGGGGGTACAATGAGCAGTTCTTC
CASSQEAGGYNEQFF
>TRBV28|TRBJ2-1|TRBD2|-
TGTGCCAGCAGTTCGTCGACTAGCGGGGGCACTGAGCAGTTCTTC
CASSSSTSGGTEQFF
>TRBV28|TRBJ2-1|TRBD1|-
TGTGCCAGCAGTCCCAGGACAGGGGCGGTGTGGCAGTTCTTC
CASSPRTGAVWQFF
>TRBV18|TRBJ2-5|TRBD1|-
TGTGCCAGCTCATCCTGGGACAGCTCTCAAGAGACCCAGTACTTC
CASSSWDSSQETQYF
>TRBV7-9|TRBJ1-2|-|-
TGTGCCAGCAGCGCGGGGCAGCGTAACTATGGCTACACCTTC
CASSAGQRNYGYTF
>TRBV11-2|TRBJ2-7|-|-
TGTGCCAGCAGCTGGGACTCCCTGAGCTCCTACGAGCAGTACTTC
CASSWDSLSSYEQYF
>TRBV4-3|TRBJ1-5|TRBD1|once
TGCGCCAGCAGCCAAGACAGGGGGGATCAGCCCCAGCATTTT
CASSQDRGDQPQHF
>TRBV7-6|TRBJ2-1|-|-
TGTGCCAGCAGCTTAACCCGGGGGTGGGATGAGCAGTTCTTC
CASSLTRGWDEQFF
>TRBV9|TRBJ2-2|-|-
TGTGCCAGCTGCGGGGAGAACACCGGGGAGCTGTTTTTT
CASCGENTGELFF